These 15 T cell receptor beta chains were sequenced from one sample in a study of T cells in Graves' hyperthyroidism and ophthalmopathy. The investigators amplified TCR beta CDR3 regions from RNA transcripts. Using the HTBI primer set, a first-round RT-PCR was run on the TCR CDR3. MiXCR, run by TCRdb on the multiplex PCR reads, gives a single entry per CDR3 protein. The sample contains 540,000 or so distinct CDR3 sequences, about 15% of which appear only once. Sequencing was carried out using blood. All receptors derive from a woman in her twenties or thirties with Graves' hyperthyroidism.

Ten or more counts support this clonotype. The chain couples TRBV5-1 to TRBJ1-2; no reliable D call. The CDR3 is 14 amino acids. Germline CDR1 and CDR2: SGHRS and YFSETQ. V was shortened by 0 bases and J by 1 base, with 7 bases between the two germline ends. The CDR3 reads CASSLGVSNYGYTF. CDR3 DNA sequence: TGCGCCAGCAGCTTGGGAGTCAGTAACTATGGCTACACCTTC.

The chain links TRBV12-3 or TRBV12-4 to TRBJ2-1; D gene ambiguous. V lost 7 bases, J lost 6 bases, and 13 bases lay in between. The CDR3 is made up of 13 amino acids. DNA of the CDR3: TGTGCCAGCACCCCTCGGAGAGGCAATGAGCAGTTCTTC. Its translation: CASTPRRGNEQFF.

This clonotype appeared a few times. The chain combines TRBV5-5 with TRBJ2-4; D may be TRBD1 (5 bases). CDR1 is SGHKS, CDR2 YYEKEE, per germline (reference sequence). Trimming shortened V by 0 bases and J by 0 bases, and 16 bases separated the two germline ends. CDR3 length: 18 residues. Here the CDR3 DNA reads TGTGCCAGCAGCTTGGCCCATGGAGCAGGGTTAGCCAAAAACATTCAGTACTTC. Amino acid sequence: CASSLAHGAGLAKNIQYF. Using reference TRBV5-5 and TRBJ2-4 for the parts outside the CDR3, the full variable domain is DAGVTQSPTHLIKTRGQQVTLRCSPISGHKSVSWYQQVLGQGPQFIFQYYEKEERGRGNFPDRFSARQFPNYSSELNVNALLLGDSALYLCASSLAHGAGLAKNIQYFGAGTRLSVL.

This clonotype was detected many times. The V call is TRBV7-9, the J call TRBJ2-3, with 10 nucleotides matching TRBD1. The germline V gene encodes CDR1 SEHNR and CDR2 FQNEAQ (reference sequence). The V and J ends lost 5 bases and 1 base, in that order; junction bases with no gene match: 9. The length of the CDR3 is 17 residues. The CDR3 sequence: CASSDPSGTGGTDTQYF. As DNA, the CDR3 is TGTGCCAGCAGCGACCCCTCCGGGACAGGGGGCACAGATACGCAGTATTTT.

Ten or more counts support this clonotype. The chain combines TRBV12-3 or TRBV12-4 with TRBJ2-1; 13 nucleotides agree with TRBD2. The CDR3 is 15 residues long. V gave up 6 bases and J gave up 10 bases; unmatched junction bases: 9. The CDR3 sequence is CASRLLAGGPGEQFF. CDR3 sequence (DNA): TGTGCCAGCAGATTACTAGCGGGAGGGCCAGGAGAGCAGTTCTTC.

The chain recombines TRBV2 with TRBJ2-3, with a weak D call TRBD2 (6 bases). V lost 6 bases and J 6 bases, leaving 13 bases between the germline ends. Germline CDR1 SNHLY, CDR2 FYNNEI. The CDR3 contains 13 residues. The CDR3 DNA reads TGTGCCAGCAGCACTGGCCGGGGGGATACGCAGTATTTT. Protein sequence: CASSTGRGDTQYF.

This clonotype occurred many times. The chain joins TRBV28 to TRBJ2-3; 7 nucleotides match TRBD2. The trim removed 6 bases at V and 4 bases at J, leaving 13 bases unmatched. Germline CDR1 MDHEN, CDR2 SYDVKM. There are 16 residues in the CDR3. This CDR3 reads CASRGLNGRTSDTQYF. Here the CDR3 DNA reads TGTGCCAGCAGGGGACTAAACGGGAGAACGTCAGATACGCAGTATTTT. The variable domain in full, with the rest retrieved from reference TRBV28 and TRBJ2-3, is DVKVTQSSRYLVKRTGEKVFLECVQDMDHENMFWYRQDPGLGLRLIYFSYDVKMKEKGDIPEGYSVSREKKERFSLILESASTNQTSMYLCASRGLNGRTSDTQYFGPGTRLTVL.

This clonotype appeared many times. The V call is TRBV29-1, the J call TRBJ2-7, with 8 nucleotides matching TRBD1. The CDR3 spans 16 residues. The germline gives CDR1 SQVTM, CDR2 ANQGSEA. Unmatched junction bases numbered 12, after V lost 1 base and J lost 4 bases. The CDR3 DNA reads as TGCAGCGTTGAAGGCAAGGGGGACAGGTCCTCTTACGAGCAGTACTTC. Translated: CSVEGKGDRSSYEQYF.

This clonotype was observed a few times. The chain recombines TRBV5-1 with TRBJ2-1; the match to TRBD1 covers 8 bases. The CDR3 is made up of 15 amino acids. The V segment lost 2 bases and the J segment 6 bases; nucleotides outside the gene matches: 7. Germline CDR1 SGHRS, CDR2 YFSETQ. The CDR3 coding sequence is TGCGCCAGCAGCTTTAGCACAGGGGGTTTCAATGAGCAGTTCTTC. Translated: CASSFSTGGFNEQFF.

V and J are TRBV7-2 and TRBJ1-2; unclear D gene. Trimming cost V 1 base and J 4 bases, with 10 bases left between them. Germline assignment: CDR1 SGHTA and CDR2 FQGNSA. This CDR3 is built from 14 residues. CDR3 protein: CASSLESRSYGYTF. CDR3 nucleotides: TGTGCCAGCAGCTTAGAGTCCAGGTCCTATGGCTACACCTTC.

Details on this clonotype: The junction does not match germline at one end; this may be a read error. The chain carries TRBV2 and TRBJ1-4; 10 nucleotides align to TRBD1. This CDR3 is 15 amino acids long. Germline CDR1 and CDR2: SNHLY and FYNNEI. For the CDR3, the DNA is TGTGCCAGCCGGGGACAGGGGCTTTCTAATGAAGAACTGTTTTTT. It translates to CASRGQGLSNEELFF.

This clonotype was counted many times. The V and J genes are TRBV10-3 and TRBJ2-5, with 7 bases lining up with TRBD2. This CDR3 is built from 15 residues. J gave up 2 bases and V 4 bases, and 7 bases lay outside the gene matches. Germline V gene lookup returns CDR1 ENHRY and CDR2 SYGVKD. This chain's CDR3 is CAISGRPSGQETQYF. The CDR3 coding sequence is TGTGCCATCAGTGGGAGGCCTAGCGGACAAGAGACCCAGTACTTC.

At least ten counts were recorded for this clonotype. CDR3 protein: CASTQDLGAKNIQYF. CDR3 DNA sequence: TGTGCCAGCACCCAGGATCTGGGAGCCAAAAACATTCAGTACTTC. The J gene is TRBJ2-4, the V gene TRBV7-9; D unclear. V was pared by 7 bases and J by 0 bases, with 13 bases between. Looked up from germline, CDR1 is SEHNR and CDR2 is FQNEAQ (reference sequence). This CDR3 spans 15 amino acids.

This clonotype has just a few counts. The CDR3 reads CASSLHMSSTDTQYF. As DNA, the CDR3 is TGTGCCAGCAGTTTGCACATGTCTAGCACAGATACGCAGTATTTT. J is TRBJ2-3 and V is TRBV6-1; D is unclear. Trimming left V 5 bases short and J 0 bases short, with 12 bases between. Germline V gene data show CDR1 as MNHNS and CDR2 as SASEGT. The CDR3 contains 15 residues.

The rearrangement joins TRBV7-9 to TRBJ1-5, with D unclear. The CDR3 is 14 amino acids. Trimming took off 6 bases at V and 1 base at J, with 10 bases between the two ends. The V gene's germline CDR1 is SEHNR and CDR2 FQNEAQ (reference sequence). DNA for the CDR3: TGTGCCAGCAGTCCCCAGATGAGCAATCAGCCCCAGCATTTT. Protein product: CASSPQMSNQPQHF.